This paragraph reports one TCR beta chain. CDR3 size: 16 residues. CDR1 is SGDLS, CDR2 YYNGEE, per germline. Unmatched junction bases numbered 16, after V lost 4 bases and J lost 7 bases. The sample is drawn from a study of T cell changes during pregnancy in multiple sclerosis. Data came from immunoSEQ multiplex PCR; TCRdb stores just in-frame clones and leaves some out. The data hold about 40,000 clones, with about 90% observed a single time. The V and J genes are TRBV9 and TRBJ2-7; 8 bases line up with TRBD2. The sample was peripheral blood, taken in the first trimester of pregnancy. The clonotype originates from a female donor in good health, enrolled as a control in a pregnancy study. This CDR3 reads CASSPAAGGPVSEQYF. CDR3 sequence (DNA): TGTGCCAGCAGCCCAGCGGCGGGGGGCCCTGTGAGTGAGCAGTACTTC.